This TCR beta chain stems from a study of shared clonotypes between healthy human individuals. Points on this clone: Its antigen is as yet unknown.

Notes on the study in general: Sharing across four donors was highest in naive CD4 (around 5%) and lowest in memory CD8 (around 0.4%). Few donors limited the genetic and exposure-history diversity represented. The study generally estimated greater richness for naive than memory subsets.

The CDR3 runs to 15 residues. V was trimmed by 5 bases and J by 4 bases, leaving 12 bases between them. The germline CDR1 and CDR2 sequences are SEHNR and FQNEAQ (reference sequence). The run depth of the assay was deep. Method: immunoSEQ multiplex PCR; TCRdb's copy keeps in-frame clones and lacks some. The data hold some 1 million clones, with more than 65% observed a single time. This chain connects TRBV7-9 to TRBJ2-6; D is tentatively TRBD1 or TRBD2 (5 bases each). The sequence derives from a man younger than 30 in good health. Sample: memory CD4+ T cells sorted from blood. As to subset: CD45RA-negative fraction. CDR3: CASSRTGTGANVLTF. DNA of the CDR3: TGTGCCAGCAGCCGTACCGGGACGGGGGCCAACGTCCTGACTTTC.